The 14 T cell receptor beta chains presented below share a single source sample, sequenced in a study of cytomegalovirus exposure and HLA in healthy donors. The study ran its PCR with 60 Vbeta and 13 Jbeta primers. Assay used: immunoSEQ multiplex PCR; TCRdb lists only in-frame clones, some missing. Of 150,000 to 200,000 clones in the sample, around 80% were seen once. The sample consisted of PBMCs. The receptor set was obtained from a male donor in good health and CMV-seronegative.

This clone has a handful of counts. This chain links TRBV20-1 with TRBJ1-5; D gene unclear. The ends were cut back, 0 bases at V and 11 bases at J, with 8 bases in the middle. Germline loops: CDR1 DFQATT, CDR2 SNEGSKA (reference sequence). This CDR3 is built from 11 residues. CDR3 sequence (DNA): TGCAGTGCTAGAGATAAGAGGGCCCAGCATTTT. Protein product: CSARDKRAQHF.

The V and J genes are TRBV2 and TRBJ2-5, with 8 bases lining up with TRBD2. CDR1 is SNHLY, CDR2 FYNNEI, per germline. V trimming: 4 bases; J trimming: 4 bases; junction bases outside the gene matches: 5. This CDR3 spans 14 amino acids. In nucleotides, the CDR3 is TGTGCCAGCAGTGGATTAGCGGGGATAGAGACCCAGTACTTC. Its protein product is CASSGLAGIETQYF.

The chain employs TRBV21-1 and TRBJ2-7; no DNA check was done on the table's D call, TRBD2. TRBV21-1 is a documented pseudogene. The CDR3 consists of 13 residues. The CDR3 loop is CASSKGLAREQYF. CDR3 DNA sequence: TGTGCCAGCAGCAAGGGACTAGCGCGCGAGCAGTACTTC.

The CDR3 region is CASTPGSTDTQYF. The CDR3 DNA sequence: TGTGCCAGCACCCCAGGGTCCACAGATACGCAGTATTTT. The rearrangement uses TRBV9 and TRBJ2-3; tentatively, D is TRBD1 (5 bases). V lost 6 bases and J 2 bases, leaving 10 bases between the germline ends. The CDR3 length is 13 residues. In germline, CDR1 is SGDLS, CDR2 YYNGEE.

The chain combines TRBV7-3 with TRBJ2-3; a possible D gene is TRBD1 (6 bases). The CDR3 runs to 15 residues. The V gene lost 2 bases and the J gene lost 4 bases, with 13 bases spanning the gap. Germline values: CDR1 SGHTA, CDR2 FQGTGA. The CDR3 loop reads CASSLGSTGPDTQYF. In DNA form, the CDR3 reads TGTGCCAGCAGCTTAGGATCGACAGGCCCAGATACGCAGTATTTT.

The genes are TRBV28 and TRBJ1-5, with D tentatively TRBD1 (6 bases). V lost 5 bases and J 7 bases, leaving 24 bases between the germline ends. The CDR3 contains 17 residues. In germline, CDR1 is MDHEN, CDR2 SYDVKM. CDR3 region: CASSPSWGRGFGQPQHF. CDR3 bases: TGTGCCAGCAGTCCAAGCTGGGGCAGGGGATTTGGGCAGCCCCAGCATTTT.

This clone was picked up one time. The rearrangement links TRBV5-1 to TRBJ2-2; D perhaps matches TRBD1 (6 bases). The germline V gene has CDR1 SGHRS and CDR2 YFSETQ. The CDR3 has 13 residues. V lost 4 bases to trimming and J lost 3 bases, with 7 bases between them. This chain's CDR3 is CASSPGDTGELFF. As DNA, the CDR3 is TGCGCCAGCAGCCCAGGGGACACCGGGGAGCTGTTTTTT.

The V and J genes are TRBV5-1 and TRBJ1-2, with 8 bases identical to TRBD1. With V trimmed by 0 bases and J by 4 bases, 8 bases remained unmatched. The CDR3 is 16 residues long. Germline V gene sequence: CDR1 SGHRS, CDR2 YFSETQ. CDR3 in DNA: TGCGCCAGCAGCTTGGCATCAGGGGGCTCGGGCTATGGCTACACCTTC. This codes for CASSLASGGSGYGYTF.

The chain's CDR3 is CASTIRDRATGELFF. Written as DNA, the CDR3 is TGTGCCAGCACCATCCGGGACAGGGCCACCGGGGAGCTGTTTTTT. V gene TRBV2 combines with J gene TRBJ2-2; 9 bases match TRBD1. V lost 7 bases, J lost 4 bases, and 7 bases stayed unmatched. This CDR3 has 15 amino acids. CDR1 and CDR2 (germline): SNHLY, FYNNEI.

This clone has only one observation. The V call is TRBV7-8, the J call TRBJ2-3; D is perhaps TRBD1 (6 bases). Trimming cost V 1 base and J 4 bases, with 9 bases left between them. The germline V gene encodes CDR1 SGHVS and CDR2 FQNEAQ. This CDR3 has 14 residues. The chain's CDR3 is CASSLEGVSDTQYF. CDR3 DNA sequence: TGTGCCAGCAGCTTAGAGGGGGTTTCAGATACGCAGTATTTT. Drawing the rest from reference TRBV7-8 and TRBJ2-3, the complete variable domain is GAGVSQSPRYKVAKRGQDVALRCDPISGHVSLFWYQQALGQGPEFLTYFQNEAQLDKSGLPSDRFFAERPEGSVSTLKIQRTQQEDSAVYLCASSLEGVSDTQYFGPGTRLTVL.

Here the CDR3 reads CAWSEEGMYYEQYF. CDR3 in DNA: TGTGCCTGGAGTGAGGAGGGGATGTACTACGAGCAGTACTTC. The chain joins TRBV30 to TRBJ2-7; possible D gene TRBD2, 6 bases. CDR3 size: 14 residues. Trimming pared 1 base from V and 3 bases from J, leaving 13 bases between. The V gene's germline CDR1 is GTSNPN and CDR2 SVGIG (reference sequence).

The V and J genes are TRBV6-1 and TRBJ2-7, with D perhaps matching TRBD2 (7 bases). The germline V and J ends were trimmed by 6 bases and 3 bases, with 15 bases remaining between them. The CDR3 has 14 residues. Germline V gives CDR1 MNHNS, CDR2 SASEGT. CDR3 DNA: TGTGCCAGCAGCCTCGAGGGGGGGAACTACGAGCAGTACTTC. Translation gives CASSLEGGNYEQYF.

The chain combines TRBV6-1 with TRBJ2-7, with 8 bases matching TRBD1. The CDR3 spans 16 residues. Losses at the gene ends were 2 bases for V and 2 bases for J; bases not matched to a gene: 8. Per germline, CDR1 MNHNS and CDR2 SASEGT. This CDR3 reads CASSESTGTGAYEQYF. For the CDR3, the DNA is TGTGCCAGCAGTGAATCGACCGGGACAGGAGCCTACGAGCAGTACTTC.

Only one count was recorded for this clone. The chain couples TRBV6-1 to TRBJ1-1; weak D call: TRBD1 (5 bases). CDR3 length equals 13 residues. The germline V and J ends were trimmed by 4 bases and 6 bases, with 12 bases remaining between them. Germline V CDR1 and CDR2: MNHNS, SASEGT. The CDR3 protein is CASSVAGRSEAFF. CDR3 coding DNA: TGTGCCAGCAGTGTTGCAGGGAGGTCTGAAGCTTTCTTT.